Listed below are T cell receptor beta chains from one sample, sequenced in a study of PD-L1 blockade in urothelial cancer. Clones were sequenced by immunoSEQ multiplex PCR, and TCRdb holds only the in-frame ones, with some missing. This table has about 74,000 clones, around 80% appearing once. Source: PBMCs, taken around atezolizumab (anti-PD-L1) treatment. The receptors were gathered from a man aged 65 to 79 with urothelial cancer. CDR3s include the opening cysteine and the closing phenylalanine or tryptophan. D genes are given only for firm matches. A row's size may be missing; if present it is once, few, many or a size class.

V gene	clone size	J gene	D gene	CDR3 DNA	CDR3 protein
TRBV9	.	TRBJ2-1	TRBD2	TGTGCCAGCAGCCGAAGCCCTAGCGGGGGCTCCTACAATGAGCAGTTCTTC	CASSRSPSGGSYNEQFF
TRBV6-1	few	TRBJ2-7	.	TGTGCCAGCAGCCAGGGGACACCCTACGAGCAGTACTTC	CASSQGTPYEQYF
TRBV2	few	TRBJ1-2	.	TGTGCCAGCAGTCGGAGGGGCAGTGATTATGGCTACACCTTC	CASSRRGSDYGYTF
TRBV19	.	TRBJ2-1	TRBD2	TGTGCCAGTAGTACCGCCCCTAGCGGGATGGGTGAGCAGTTCTTC	CASSTAPSGMGEQFF
TRBV2	.	TRBJ2-2	.	TGTGCCAGCAGTGCGGAACAGATTAACACCGGGGAGCTGTTTTTT	CASSAEQINTGELFF
TRBV18	.	TRBJ2-1	.	TGTGCCAGCTCACTTACCCAGGGCAATGAGCAGTTCTTC	CASSLTQGNEQFF
TRBV19	.	TRBJ2-7	.	TGTGCCAGTAGTAGGTCCGGGGTCTACGAGCAGTACTTC	CASSRSGVYEQYF
TRBV28	few	TRBJ2-7	.	TGTGCCAGCACCTCCGACAGTTTTACCTACGAGCAGTACTTC	CASTSDSFTYEQYF
TRBV9	.	TRBJ2-3	TRBD2	TGTGCCAGCAGCCCACTAGCGGGAGGGCGAACAGATACGCAGTATTTT	CASSPLAGGRTDTQYF
TRBV18	.	TRBJ2-7	TRBD2	TGTGCCAGCTCACCGGGACTAGCGGGGTACGAGCAGTACTTC	CASSPGLAGYEQYF
TRBV2	.	TRBJ1-2	TRBD1	TGTGCCAGCAGTGAGCCCGCGGGACAGGGGATTTTAGGTGGCTACACCTTC	CASSEPAGQGILGGYTF
TRBV25-1	.	TRBJ2-1	TRBD2	TGTGCCAGCCTCTCGGGGGGGCGGGGGATTTCCTACAATGAGCAGTTCTTC	CASLSGGRGISYNEQFF
TRBV15	.	TRBJ2-2	.	TGTGCCACCAGCAGAGTGAGTCTAGTTGGCGGGGAGCTGTTTTTT	CATSRVSLVGGELFF
TRBV19	.	TRBJ2-7	TRBD2	TGTGCCAGTAGGATACAAGCGGGAGGCGAAGAGCAGTACTTC	CASRIQAGGEEQYF
TRBV9	.	TRBJ2-2	.	TGTGCCAGCAGCGTAGGACAAAGTTTATTCACCGGGGAGCTGTTTTTT	CASSVGQSLFTGELFF
TRBV5-1	.	TRBJ2-1	TRBD2	TGCGCCAGCAGCCCCCCCGGGACTAGCGGGATTAATGAGCAGTTCTTC	CASSPPGTSGINEQFF
TRBV15	.	TRBJ1-1	.	TGTGCCACCAGCGTGGACAGATACACTGAAGCTTTCTTT	CATSVDRYTEAFF
TRBV28	.	TRBJ2-7	.	TGTGCCAGCTTAGAACAGGGAACCTACGAGCAGTACTTC	CASLEQGTYEQYF
TRBV10-3	.	TRBJ1-5	.	TGTGCCACGGCCCAGGGTGCCAGCAATCAGCCCCAGCATTTT	CATAQGASNQPQHF
TRBV27	.	TRBJ1-5	.	TGTGCCAGCAGTTCCTCCGGTCGGCAGGGCTATCAGCCCCAGCATTTT	CASSSSGRQGYQPQHF
TRBV7-8	once	TRBJ2-7	TRBD2	TGTGCCAGCAGCGTGCGGGAGGGGGAGTACGAGCAGTACTTC	CASSVREGEYEQYF
TRBV27	.	TRBJ2-1	.	TGTGCCAGCAGACAAGCCGGGACTTACTCCTACAATGAGCAGTTCTTC	CASRQAGTYSYNEQFF
TRBV28	.	TRBJ2-7	TRBD2	TGTGCCAGCCGCCACTGGACGGCCTTAGCGGGAGGGAACTCCTACGAGCAGTACTTC	CASRHWTALAGGNSYEQYF
TRBV28	.	TRBJ2-7	.	TGTGCCATTACGGGATTAAGGCCCTACGAGCAGTACTTC	CAITGLRPYEQYF
TRBV28	.	TRBJ1-1	TRBD1	TGTGCCAGCAGTTCCCGACCGGGACAGGGGGCAAGGCGAGGGGCTTTCTTT	CASSSRPGQGARRGAFF